A selection of T cell receptor beta chains follows, all from one sample in a study of shared clonotypes between healthy human individuals. Libraries were prepared by immunoSEQ multiplex PCR; TCRdb keeps only in-frame clonotypes and omits some of them. Counted here are about 2.4 million clones, around nine tenths occurring once; the ten biggest clones make up 0.13% to 0.15%. Sequencing was done on a sample of naive CD4+ T cells sorted from blood. These receptor sequences come from a young man in good health. CDR3s include the opening cysteine and the closing phenylalanine or tryptophan. D genes are given only for firm matches. The size of a clone is reported for some rows only, either as once, few or many, or as a class for expanded clones.

d_gene: TRBD1; v_gene: TRBV11-2; abundance: -; j_gene: TRBJ2-5; CDR3aa: CASSPRGPQETQYF; CDR3nt: TGTGCCAGCAGCCCCAGGGGGCCCCAAGAGACCCAGTACTTC
d_gene: TRBD1; v_gene: TRBV7-2; abundance: once; j_gene: TRBJ1-5; CDR3aa: CASSLVGGTGSNQPQHF; CDR3nt: TGTGCCAGCAGCTTAGTTGGGGGGACAGGGAGCAATCAGCCCCAGCATTTT
d_gene: -; v_gene: TRBV28; abundance: -; j_gene: TRBJ1-1; CDR3aa: CASSLPLMNTEAFF; CDR3nt: TGTGCCAGCAGTTTACCTCTAATGAACACTGAAGCTTTCTTT
d_gene: TRBD2; v_gene: TRBV7-2; abundance: -; j_gene: TRBJ2-7; CDR3aa: CASSPGGNYEQYF; CDR3nt: TGTGCCAGCAGCCCGGGGGGGAACTACGAGCAGTACTTC
d_gene: -; v_gene: TRBV4-3; abundance: -; j_gene: TRBJ1-6; CDR3aa: CASSQIYPVYNSPLHF; CDR3nt: TGCGCCAGCAGCCAAATATACCCAGTCTATAATTCACCCCTCCACTTT
d_gene: -; v_gene: TRBV11-2; abundance: -; j_gene: TRBJ2-1; CDR3aa: CASSLETPSSYNEQFF; CDR3nt: TGTGCCAGCAGCTTAGAAACTCCCAGCTCCTACAATGAGCAGTTCTTC
d_gene: -; v_gene: TRBV4-3; abundance: once; j_gene: TRBJ1-5; CDR3aa: CASSQEGHGNQPQHF; CDR3nt: TGCGCCAGCAGCCAAGAGGGGCATGGCAATCAGCCCCAGCATTTT
d_gene: TRBD2; v_gene: TRBV7-2; abundance: -; j_gene: TRBJ2-3; CDR3aa: CASSLWAGGPADTQYF; CDR3nt: TGTGCCAGCAGCTTATGGGCGGGAGGGCCGGCGGATACGCAGTATTTT
d_gene: TRBD1; v_gene: TRBV2; abundance: -; j_gene: TRBJ1-4; CDR3aa: CATGLGQGKLEKLFF; CDR3nt: TGTGCCACTGGACTGGGACAGGGGAAACTTGAAAAACTGTTTTTT
d_gene: -; v_gene: TRBV6-5; abundance: -; j_gene: TRBJ1-2; CDR3aa: CATKTSSNYGYTF; CDR3nt: TGTGCCACCAAGACGTCTTCTAACTATGGCTACACCTTC
d_gene: -; v_gene: TRBV5-1; abundance: -; j_gene: TRBJ2-6; CDR3aa: CASSLGLGVLGANVLTF; CDR3nt: TGCGCCAGCAGCTTGGGGTTGGGGGTACTTGGGGCCAACGTCCTGACTTTC
d_gene: TRBD1; v_gene: TRBV7-8; abundance: -; j_gene: TRBJ2-5; CDR3aa: CASSLGDRDQETQYF; CDR3nt: TGTGCCAGCAGCTTAGGGGACAGGGACCAAGAGACCCAGTACTTC
d_gene: -; v_gene: TRBV6-6; abundance: -; j_gene: TRBJ1-2; CDR3aa: CASSIREDYGYTF; CDR3nt: TGTGCCAGCAGTATAAGGGAGGACTATGGCTACACCTTC
d_gene: TRBD1; v_gene: TRBV5-4; abundance: -; j_gene: TRBJ1-1; CDR3aa: CASSFGGQGTLNTEAFF; CDR3nt: TGTGCCAGCAGTTTTGGGGGACAGGGGACCTTGAACACTGAAGCTTTCTTT
d_gene: -; v_gene: TRBV10-1; abundance: -; j_gene: TRBJ1-1; CDR3aa: CASSEQENTEAFF; CDR3nt: TGCGCCAGCAGTGAACAGGAGAACACTGAAGCTTTCTTT
d_gene: TRBD1; v_gene: TRBV5-6; abundance: -; j_gene: TRBJ1-5; CDR3aa: CASSLYQGVSQPQHF; CDR3nt: TGTGCCAGCAGCTTGTATCAGGGGGTAAGTCAGCCCCAGCATTTT
d_gene: -; v_gene: TRBV6-4; abundance: -; j_gene: TRBJ2-3; CDR3aa: CASSEGGLGTDTQYF; CDR3nt: TGTGCCAGCAGTGAAGGGGGTCTGGGCACAGATACGCAGTATTTT
d_gene: TRBD1; v_gene: TRBV28; abundance: -; j_gene: TRBJ2-3; CDR3aa: CASRPGTGPDTQYF; CDR3nt: TGTGCCAGCAGGCCTGGGACAGGTCCAGATACGCAGTATTTT
d_gene: -; v_gene: TRBV10-1; abundance: -; j_gene: TRBJ2-2; CDR3aa: CASSGTAGVGELFF; CDR3nt: TGCGCCAGCAGTGGAACGGCGGGTGTCGGGGAGCTGTTTTTT
d_gene: -; v_gene: TRBV6-5; abundance: -; j_gene: TRBJ1-5; CDR3aa: CASTAPGQPQHF; CDR3nt: TGTGCCAGCACCGCTCCGGGTCAGCCCCAGCATTTT
d_gene: TRBD1; v_gene: TRBV28; abundance: -; j_gene: TRBJ2-7; CDR3aa: CASSPGTGQQYF; CDR3nt: TGTGCCAGCAGCCCCGGGACAGGACAGCAGTACTTC
d_gene: TRBD1; v_gene: TRBV4-1; abundance: -; j_gene: TRBJ1-5; CDR3aa: CASSQDWGQVYQPQHF; CDR3nt: TGCGCCAGCAGCCAAGATTGGGGACAGGTATATCAGCCCCAGCATTTT
d_gene: TRBD1; v_gene: TRBV19; abundance: -; j_gene: TRBJ2-2; CDR3aa: CASRITKDRFFGELFF; CDR3nt: TGTGCCAGTAGAATAACTAAGGACAGGTTTTTCGGGGAGCTGTTTTTT
d_gene: -; v_gene: TRBV7-2; abundance: -; j_gene: TRBJ1-1; CDR3aa: CASSPMGGLGNTEAFF; CDR3nt: TGTGCCAGCAGCCCAATGGGGGGTCTCGGGAACACTGAAGCTTTCTTT
d_gene: -; v_gene: TRBV7-9; abundance: -; j_gene: TRBJ2-2; CDR3aa: CASSLGQDTGELFF; CDR3nt: TGTGCCAGCAGCTTAGGACAGGATACCGGGGAGCTGTTTTTT
d_gene: -; v_gene: TRBV5-4; abundance: -; j_gene: TRBJ1-5; CDR3aa: CASSLAGEINQPQHF; CDR3nt: TGTGCCAGCAGCTTGGCCGGGGAAATTAATCAGCCCCAGCATTTT
d_gene: -; v_gene: TRBV21-1; abundance: once; j_gene: TRBJ2-5; CDR3aa: CASSKGEDRHEGTQYF; CDR3nt: TGTGCCAGCAGCAAAGGGGAGGACCGCCACGAAGGGACCCAGTACTTC
d_gene: TRBD1; v_gene: TRBV4-1; abundance: once; j_gene: TRBJ2-3; CDR3aa: CASSQDRAGGADTQYF; CDR3nt: TGCGCCAGCAGCCAAGATCGGGCAGGGGGCGCCGATACGCAGTATTTT
d_gene: TRBD1; v_gene: TRBV6-1; abundance: few; j_gene: TRBJ1-5; CDR3aa: CASTQGGGNQPQHF; CDR3nt: TGTGCCAGCACCCAGGGGGGGGGCAATCAGCCCCAGCATTTT
d_gene: -; v_gene: TRBV19; abundance: -; j_gene: TRBJ1-5; CDR3aa: CASSATGNQPQHF; CDR3nt: TGTGCCAGTAGCGCTACAGGCAATCAGCCCCAGCATTTT
d_gene: TRBD2; v_gene: TRBV5-4; abundance: -; j_gene: TRBJ2-5; CDR3aa: CASSSSRLATETQYF; CDR3nt: TGTGCCAGCAGCTCGTCTCGACTAGCTACAGAGACCCAGTACTTC
d_gene: -; v_gene: TRBV2; abundance: once; j_gene: TRBJ1-6; CDR3aa: CASSERNTGTNSPLHF; CDR3nt: TGTGCCAGCAGTGAAAGAAATACAGGGACGAATTCACCCCTCCACTTT
d_gene: TRBD2; v_gene: TRBV6-1; abundance: -; j_gene: TRBJ2-5; CDR3aa: CASKPERGERETQYF; CDR3nt: TGTGCCAGCAAACCCGAGCGGGGGGAACGGGAGACCCAGTACTTC
d_gene: -; v_gene: TRBV6-1; abundance: few; j_gene: TRBJ1-2; CDR3aa: CASSDGGYYGYTF; CDR3nt: TGTGCCAGCAGTGATGGGGGTTACTATGGCTACACCTTC
d_gene: TRBD2; v_gene: TRBV9; abundance: -; j_gene: TRBJ2-7; CDR3aa: CASSPRTSGSHGEQYF; CDR3nt: TGTGCCAGCAGCCCCCGGACTAGCGGGAGTCATGGGGAGCAGTACTTC
d_gene: -; v_gene: TRBV4-2; abundance: once; j_gene: TRBJ1-2; CDR3aa: CASSQGGQLLYGYTF; CDR3nt: TGTGCCAGCAGCCAAGGTGGGCAGCTGCTCTATGGCTACACCTTC
d_gene: -; v_gene: TRBV7-9; abundance: -; j_gene: TRBJ2-1; CDR3aa: CASSLGPRSYNEQFF; CDR3nt: TGTGCCAGCAGCTTGGGACCCCGCTCCTACAATGAGCAGTTCTTC
d_gene: TRBD2; v_gene: TRBV4-3; abundance: -; j_gene: TRBJ2-2; CDR3aa: CASSPGTSGSYRELFF; CDR3nt: TGCGCCAGCAGCCCGGGGACTAGCGGGAGCTATCGAGAGCTGTTTTTT
d_gene: -; v_gene: TRBV7-2; abundance: -; j_gene: TRBJ1-2; CDR3aa: CASSLETGGDYYGYTF; CDR3nt: TGTGCCAGCAGCTTAGAAACCGGGGGAGATTACTATGGCTACACCTTC
d_gene: -; v_gene: TRBV4-1; abundance: -; j_gene: TRBJ2-5; CDR3aa: CASSHLTGTREQYF; CDR3nt: TGCGCCAGCAGCCACCTGACAGGGACTAGGGAGCAGTACTTC
d_gene: -; v_gene: TRBV18; abundance: -; j_gene: TRBJ2-2; CDR3aa: CASSPQGLGLSTGELFF; CDR3nt: TGTGCCAGCTCACCACAGGGTCTGGGACTCTCCACCGGGGAGCTGTTTTTT
d_gene: -; v_gene: TRBV29-1; abundance: -; j_gene: TRBJ1-1; CDR3aa: CSVEKKGRSRTEAFF; CDR3nt: TGCAGCGTCGAAAAGAAAGGGCGAAGTCGGACTGAAGCTTTCTTT
d_gene: -; v_gene: TRBV27; abundance: -; j_gene: TRBJ2-7; CDR3aa: CASSFSPGSYEQYF; CDR3nt: TGTGCCAGCAGTTTTTCACCGGGTTCGTACGAGCAGTACTTC
d_gene: TRBD2; v_gene: TRBV5-5; abundance: -; j_gene: TRBJ2-7; CDR3aa: CASSFSGSSYEQYF; CDR3nt: TGTGCCAGCAGCTTCAGCGGGAGCTCCTACGAGCAGTACTTC
d_gene: TRBD1; v_gene: TRBV6-1; abundance: -; j_gene: TRBJ1-4; CDR3aa: CASRGQKNEKLFF; CDR3nt: TGTGCCAGCAGGGGACAGAAAAATGAAAAACTGTTTTTT
d_gene: TRBD1; v_gene: TRBV25-1; abundance: -; j_gene: TRBJ1-3; CDR3aa: CASSDPGQGIGNTIYF; CDR3nt: TGTGCCAGCAGTGATCCGGGACAGGGGATCGGAAACACCATATATTTT
d_gene: TRBD1; v_gene: TRBV19; abundance: -; j_gene: TRBJ2-1; CDR3aa: CASSIATGTEQFF; CDR3nt: TGTGCCAGTAGTATAGCGACAGGGACTGAGCAGTTCTTC
d_gene: -; v_gene: TRBV30; abundance: -; j_gene: TRBJ1-4; CDR3aa: CAWSSGGKNEKLFF; CDR3nt: TGTGCCTGGTCGAGTGGGGGGAAAAATGAAAAACTGTTTTTT
d_gene: TRBD1; v_gene: TRBV30; abundance: -; j_gene: TRBJ1-6; CDR3aa: CAWSVSGGGISPLHF; CDR3nt: TGTGCCTGGAGTGTATCCGGAGGGGGCATTTCACCCCTCCACTTT
d_gene: TRBD1; v_gene: TRBV7-6; abundance: -; j_gene: TRBJ2-3; CDR3aa: CASSLGAGGDGDTQYF; CDR3nt: TGTGCCAGCAGCTTGGGGGCAGGGGGCGATGGAGATACGCAGTATTTT
d_gene: -; v_gene: TRBV6-6; abundance: -; j_gene: TRBJ1-1; CDR3aa: CASSYSGPTEAFF; CDR3nt: TGTGCCAGCAGTTACTCGGGGCCCACTGAAGCTTTCTTT
d_gene: -; v_gene: TRBV7-9; abundance: -; j_gene: TRBJ2-7; CDR3aa: CASSLFRQSYEQYF; CDR3nt: TGTGCCAGCAGCTTATTTAGACAGTCCTACGAGCAGTACTTC
d_gene: -; v_gene: TRBV28; abundance: -; j_gene: TRBJ1-1; CDR3aa: CASSLAAANTEAFF; CDR3nt: TGTGCCAGCAGTTTAGCCGCAGCGAACACTGAAGCTTTCTTT
d_gene: -; v_gene: TRBV29-1; abundance: -; j_gene: TRBJ2-3; CDR3aa: CSVPGDIRLTDTQYF; CDR3nt: TGCAGCGTTCCCGGGGACATCAGGCTCACAGATACGCAGTATTTT
d_gene: -; v_gene: TRBV5-4; abundance: -; j_gene: TRBJ2-1; CDR3aa: CASSLSSGANEQFF; CDR3nt: TGTGCCAGCAGCCTCTCTAGTGGGGCCAACGAGCAGTTCTTC